The 15 T cell receptor beta chains below all came from one sample that was sequenced in a study of cytomegalovirus exposure and HLA in healthy donors. Vbeta (60) and Jbeta (13) primers were used in the PCR. Using immunoSEQ multiplex PCR, the repertoire was profiled, and TCRdb retains in-frame clones only, with some absent. The sample holds about 120,000 clones, roughly 63% seen once. The specimen sequenced was PBMCs. The receptors were gathered from a man in his forties in good health and CMV-seropositive.

V usage is TRBV28 and J usage is TRBJ2-7; TRBD2 aligns across 11 bases. J lost 6 bases, V lost 8 bases, and 6 bases had no gene match. The CDR3 runs to 13 residues. The germline V gene has CDR1 MDHEN and CDR2 SYDVKM. CDR3 coding DNA: TGTGCCAGCCTAGCGGGAGGAAGCGTCGAGCAGTACTTC. Encoded protein: CASLAGGSVEQYF.

This clone was observed a few times. The chain recombines TRBV6-6 with TRBJ2-5, with a weak D call TRBD1 (5 bases). The CDR3 covers 13 residues. Trimming cost V 0 bases and J 5 bases, with 7 bases left between them. Per germline, CDR1 MNHNY and CDR2 SVGAGI (reference sequence). CDR3 coding DNA: TGTGCCAGCAGTTACTCGAAGGGGGAGACCCAGTACTTC. This sequence encodes CASSYSKGETQYF.

This chain joins TRBV7-9 and TRBJ1-2, with D uncertain. V lost 1 base and J lost 7, with 7 bases in between. CDR3 size: 12 residues. CDR1 is SEHNR and CDR2 is FQNEAQ in the germline V gene (reference sequence). The chain's CDR3 is CASSLVGAGYTF. In DNA, the CDR3 is TGTGCCAGCAGCTTAGTCGGTGCTGGCTACACCTTC.

The chain combines TRBV11-2 with TRBJ2-5, with 7 bases that match TRBD1. CDR3 length equals 14 residues. Germline CDR1 is SGHAT and CDR2 is FQNNGV. Losses at the gene ends were 5 bases for V and 5 bases for J; bases not matched to a gene: 8. The CDR3 is CASSPGTERETQYF. The DNA of the CDR3 is TGTGCCAGCAGCCCCGGGACAGAACGGGAGACCCAGTACTTC.

This clone was counted between two and nine times. This sequence joins TRBV7-2 and TRBJ1-4; 7 nucleotides line up with TRBD1. J lost 8 bases, V lost 6 bases, and 9 bases had no gene match. Germline-derived CDR1 and CDR2 are SGHTA and FQGNSA. The CDR3 runs 14 residues. CDR3 nucleotides: TGTGCCAGCAGTATGCGACAGGGACACGAAAAACTGTTTTTT. As protein: CASSMRQGHEKLFF.

This clone turned up a few times. This rearrangement joins TRBV11-2 to TRBJ2-2; unclear D gene. Looked up from germline, CDR1 is SGHAT and CDR2 is FQNNGV. CDR3 size: 12 residues. V lost 3 bases and J lost 11, with 10 bases in between. The CDR3 nucleotides read TGTGCCAGCAGCTTCGAACAGTACGAGCTGTTTTTT. As protein: CASSFEQYELFF.

The CDR3 reads CASSFARVTLNTEAFF. CDR3 sequence (DNA): TGCGCCAGCAGCTTTGCGAGGGTTACCTTGAACACTGAAGCTTTCTTT. This chain connects TRBV5-1 to TRBJ1-1; D not resolved. The germline V and J ends were trimmed by 2 bases and 0 bases, with 14 bases remaining between them. The CDR3 is 16 residues long. Germline-derived CDR1 and CDR2 are SGHRS and YFSETQ.

The chain recombines TRBV6-4 with TRBJ1-2; 10 nucleotides line up with TRBD1. The CDR3 contains 14 residues. Germline CDR1 and CDR2: MRHNA and SNTAGT. Germline trimming cut 5 bases from V and 8 bases from J; bases unmatched to any gene: 8. In nucleotides, the CDR3 is TGTGCCAGCAGTACCTGGACAGGGGGGCTCGGCTACACCTTC. This sequence encodes CASSTWTGGLGYTF.

The CDR3 DNA follows: TGTGCCAGCAATGGGGCCCCTAGAGGCTACACCTTC. Amino acid sequence: CASNGAPRGYTF. The chain joins TRBV2 to TRBJ1-2, with D perhaps TRBD1 (5 bases). V dropped 7 bases and J dropped 8 bases, with 14 bases sitting between them. The germline V gene has CDR1 SNHLY and CDR2 FYNNEI. The CDR3 has 12 amino acids.

Only one count was recorded for this clone. J is TRBJ2-7 and V is TRBV6-1, with 7 bases identical to TRBD2. J lost 7 bases, V lost 8 bases, and 8 bases had no gene match. This CDR3 spans 12 amino acids. Germline V gene sequence: CDR1 MNHNS, CDR2 SASEGT. This CDR3 is CASVRGEFEQYF. CDR3 sequence (DNA): TGTGCCAGCGTTCGGGGGGAATTTGAGCAGTACTTC.

The chain joins TRBV7-2 to TRBJ1-1; D remains ambiguous. The CDR3 length is 13 residues. Germline-derived CDR1 and CDR2 are SGHTA and FQGNSA. V lost 1 base to trimming and J lost 1 base, with 4 bases between them. The CDR3 DNA reads TGTGCCAGCAGCTTAGACAGGAACACTGAAGCTTTCTTT. Its translation: CASSLDRNTEAFF.

In this sample, this clone turned up a few times. The rearrangement uses TRBV30 and TRBJ1-2; D may be TRBD1 (5 bases). The CDR3 loop spans 14 amino acids. Per the germline V gene, CDR1 is GTSNPN and CDR2 is SVGIG (reference sequence). V dropped 5 bases and J dropped 2 bases, with 15 bases sitting between them. CDR3 coding DNA: TGTGCCTGGTACCGGGGGAGGGCCAACTATGGCTACACCTTC. Translated, it gives CAWYRGRANYGYTF.

This clone was observed a handful of times. The chain has TRBV28 and TRBJ1-2; 9 bases are shared with TRBD1. This CDR3 region has 14 residues. CDR1 and CDR2 from the germline V gene are MDHEN and SYDVKM. The V and J ends lost 5 bases and 5 bases, in that order; junction bases with no gene match: 6. CDR3 nucleotides: TGTGCCAGCAGTGTGGGACAGGGACCGTATGGCTACACCTTC. Encoded protein: CASSVGQGPYGYTF.

The chain is built from TRBV6-6 and TRBJ1-4; the D is unclear. Per the germline V gene, CDR1 is MNHNY and CDR2 is SVGAGI (reference sequence). The germline V and J ends were trimmed by 0 bases and 8 bases, with 7 bases remaining between them. The CDR3 has 13 residues. This chain's CDR3 is CASSYSGTEKLFF. For the CDR3, the DNA is TGTGCCAGCAGTTACTCGGGCACCGAAAAACTGTTTTTT.

The chain joins TRBV2 to TRBJ1-1; the D gene is possibly TRBD1 (5 bases). This CDR3 has 13 residues. In germline, CDR1 is SNHLY, CDR2 FYNNEI. The V gene lost 8 bases and the J gene lost 7 bases, with 17 bases spanning the gap. CDR3 nucleotide sequence: TGTGCCAGCGGGTGGGGGGAAGGGGATGAAGCTTTCTTT. It specifies CASGWGEGDEAFF.